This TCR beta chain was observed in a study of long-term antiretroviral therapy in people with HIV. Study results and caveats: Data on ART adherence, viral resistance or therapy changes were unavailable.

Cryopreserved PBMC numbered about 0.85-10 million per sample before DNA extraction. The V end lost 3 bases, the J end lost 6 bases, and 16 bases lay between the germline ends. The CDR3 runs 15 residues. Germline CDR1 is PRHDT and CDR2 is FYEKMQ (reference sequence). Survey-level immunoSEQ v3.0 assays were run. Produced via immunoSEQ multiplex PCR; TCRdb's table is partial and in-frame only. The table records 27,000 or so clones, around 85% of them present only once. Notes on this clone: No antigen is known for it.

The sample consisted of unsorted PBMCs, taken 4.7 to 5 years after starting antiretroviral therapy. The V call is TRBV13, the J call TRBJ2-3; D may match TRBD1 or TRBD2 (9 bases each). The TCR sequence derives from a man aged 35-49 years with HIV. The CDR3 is CASSFPSGTGDTQYF. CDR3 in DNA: TGTGCCAGCAGCTTCCCTAGCGGGACAGGGGATACGCAGTATTTT.